This is a list of T cell receptor beta chains from one sample in a study of blood T cells in healthy people across ages. TCRdb re-analysed the 5' RACE reads in MiXCR, keeping a single row per CDR3 protein. The sample consists of about 1 million distinct CDR3 sequences, 35% to 55% of them appearing once. Sequenced input: blood. The receptors originated from a woman aged 55-70 years in good health. Each CDR3 is given with its conserved first and last residue. D genes are given only for firm matches. The listing skips clone size in some rows; elsewhere it reads once, few, many or a size class.

len,v_gene,abundance,j_gene,d_gene,CDR3nt,CDR3aa
12,TRBV20-1,few,TRBJ1-2,-,TGCAGTGCTAGAGATAATGTCTATGGCTACACCTTC,CSARDNVYGYTF
13,TRBV20-1,few,TRBJ1-1,TRBD1,TGCAGTGCTAGAGATGGGACAGCGTCAAAAGCTTTCTTT,CSARDGTASKAFF
15,TRBV7-6,few,TRBJ2-7,-,TGTGCCAGCAGCTTAGGGGCGGATCCCTCCTACGAGCAGTACTTC,CASSLGADPSYEQYF
16,TRBV27,-,TRBJ2-1,TRBD2,TGTGCCAGCAGTTTTGACGGGACTAGCGGCAACAATGAGCAGTTCTTC,CASSFDGTSGNNEQFF
16,TRBV28,-,TRBJ1-1,-,TGTGCCAGCAGCCCTACCTGGCGACACCAGAACACTGAAGCTTTCTTT,CASSPTWRHQNTEAFF
14,TRBV20-1,few,TRBJ2-1,-,TGCAGTGCCGAATCCGGGGCGGCGGGCAATGAGCAGTTCTTC,CSAESGAAGNEQFF
15,TRBV24-1,-,TRBJ2-1,-,TGTGCCACCAGCGAACCCAGGGGATCGAAAAATGAGCAGTTCTTC,CATSEPRGSKNEQFF
16,TRBV27,few,TRBJ2-7,TRBD2,TGTGCCAGCAGTTTATCCGTTAGCGGGAGGGCCTACGAGCAGTACTTC,CASSLSVSGRAYEQYF
14,TRBV27,-,TRBJ2-5,-,TGTGCCAGCAGTTTATGGGGGAGATGGGAGACCCAGTACTTC,CASSLWGRWETQYF
14,TRBV6-2/TRBV6-3,few,TRBJ2-7,-,TGTGCCAGCAGGACCGGGACGGCCACCTACGAGCAGTACTTC,CASRTGTATYEQYF
16,TRBV13,-,TRBJ1-2,TRBD1,TGTGCCAGCAGCCCTGGGACAGGGGGAGATAACTATGGCTACACCTTC,CASSPGTGGDNYGYTF
15,TRBV9,few,TRBJ2-1,-,TGTGCCAGCAGCGTCGGGTTTGGGACCTACAATGAGCAGTTCTTC,CASSVGFGTYNEQFF
11,TRBV25-1,few,TRBJ2-6,-,TGTGCCAGCATGGGGGCCAACGTCCTGACTTTC,CASMGANVLTF
14,TRBV20-1,-,TRBJ2-1,TRBD1,TGCAGTGCTCCGGACAGGGTTTCGAACAATGAGCAGTTCTTC,CSAPDRVSNNEQFF
15,TRBV27,few,TRBJ2-1,TRBD2,TGTGCCAGCAGCCGAGGACTAGCGGGTAGCAATGAGCAGTTCTTC,CASSRGLAGSNEQFF
16,TRBV7-3,few,TRBJ2-1,-,TGTGCCAGTGAAGGGCACTTCGGGAGTATGGACAATGAGCAGTTCTTC,CASEGHFGSMDNEQFF
13,TRBV10-3,-,TRBJ1-5,-,TGTGCCGTTGGGACGGTGAGCAATCAGCCCCAGCATTTT,CAVGTVSNQPQHF
17,TRBV12-3/TRBV12-4,once,TRBJ2-3,-,TGTGCCAGCAGTTTCCCCACGGGCAGGGGTCGCACAGATACGCAGTATTTT,CASSFPTGRGRTDTQYF
16,TRBV12-3/TRBV12-4,few,TRBJ2-7,TRBD2,TGTGCCAGCAGTTTTTTGATAGCGGGAGGGAGGTCCGAGCAGTACTTC,CASSFLIAGGRSEQYF
16,TRBV6-6,-,TRBJ1-2,-,TGTGCCAGCACCGTAGAAGGGACACCTAACAACTATGGCTACACCTTC,CASTVEGTPNNYGYTF
20,TRBV20-1,-,TRBJ1-4,TRBD1,TGCAGTGCTAGACCCCCCTCGACAGGGATCGAGTTATCGACTAATGAAAAACTGTTTTTT,CSARPPSTGIELSTNEKLFF
14,TRBV12-3/TRBV12-4,-,TRBJ2-7,TRBD2,TGTGCCAGCAGGTGCGGGGCACTAGCGGACGAGCAGTACTTC,CASRCGALADEQYF
16,TRBV3-1,few,TRBJ2-5,-,TGTGCCAGCAGCCAAGATGGGGGTGGGCTCCAAGAGACCCAGTACTTC,CASSQDGGGLQETQYF
14,TRBV10-3,-,TRBJ1-1,-,TGTGCCATCACCAAGAGTAAAGTAAACACTGAAGCTTTCTTT,CAITKSKVNTEAFF
13,TRBV12-3/TRBV12-4,-,TRBJ2-7,TRBD1,TGTGCCAGCAGTTTGGACAGGATGGGCGAGCAGTACTTC,CASSLDRMGEQYF
16,TRBV6-1,many,TRBJ2-1,-,TGTGCCAGCAGTGAAGCGGGACCCGACTCCTACAATGAGCAGTTCTTC,CASSEAGPDSYNEQFF
15,TRBV6-5,-,TRBJ1-1,TRBD1,TGTGCCAGCAGTTACGGGGACAGGGGCGGCACTGAAGCTTTCTTT,CASSYGDRGGTEAFF